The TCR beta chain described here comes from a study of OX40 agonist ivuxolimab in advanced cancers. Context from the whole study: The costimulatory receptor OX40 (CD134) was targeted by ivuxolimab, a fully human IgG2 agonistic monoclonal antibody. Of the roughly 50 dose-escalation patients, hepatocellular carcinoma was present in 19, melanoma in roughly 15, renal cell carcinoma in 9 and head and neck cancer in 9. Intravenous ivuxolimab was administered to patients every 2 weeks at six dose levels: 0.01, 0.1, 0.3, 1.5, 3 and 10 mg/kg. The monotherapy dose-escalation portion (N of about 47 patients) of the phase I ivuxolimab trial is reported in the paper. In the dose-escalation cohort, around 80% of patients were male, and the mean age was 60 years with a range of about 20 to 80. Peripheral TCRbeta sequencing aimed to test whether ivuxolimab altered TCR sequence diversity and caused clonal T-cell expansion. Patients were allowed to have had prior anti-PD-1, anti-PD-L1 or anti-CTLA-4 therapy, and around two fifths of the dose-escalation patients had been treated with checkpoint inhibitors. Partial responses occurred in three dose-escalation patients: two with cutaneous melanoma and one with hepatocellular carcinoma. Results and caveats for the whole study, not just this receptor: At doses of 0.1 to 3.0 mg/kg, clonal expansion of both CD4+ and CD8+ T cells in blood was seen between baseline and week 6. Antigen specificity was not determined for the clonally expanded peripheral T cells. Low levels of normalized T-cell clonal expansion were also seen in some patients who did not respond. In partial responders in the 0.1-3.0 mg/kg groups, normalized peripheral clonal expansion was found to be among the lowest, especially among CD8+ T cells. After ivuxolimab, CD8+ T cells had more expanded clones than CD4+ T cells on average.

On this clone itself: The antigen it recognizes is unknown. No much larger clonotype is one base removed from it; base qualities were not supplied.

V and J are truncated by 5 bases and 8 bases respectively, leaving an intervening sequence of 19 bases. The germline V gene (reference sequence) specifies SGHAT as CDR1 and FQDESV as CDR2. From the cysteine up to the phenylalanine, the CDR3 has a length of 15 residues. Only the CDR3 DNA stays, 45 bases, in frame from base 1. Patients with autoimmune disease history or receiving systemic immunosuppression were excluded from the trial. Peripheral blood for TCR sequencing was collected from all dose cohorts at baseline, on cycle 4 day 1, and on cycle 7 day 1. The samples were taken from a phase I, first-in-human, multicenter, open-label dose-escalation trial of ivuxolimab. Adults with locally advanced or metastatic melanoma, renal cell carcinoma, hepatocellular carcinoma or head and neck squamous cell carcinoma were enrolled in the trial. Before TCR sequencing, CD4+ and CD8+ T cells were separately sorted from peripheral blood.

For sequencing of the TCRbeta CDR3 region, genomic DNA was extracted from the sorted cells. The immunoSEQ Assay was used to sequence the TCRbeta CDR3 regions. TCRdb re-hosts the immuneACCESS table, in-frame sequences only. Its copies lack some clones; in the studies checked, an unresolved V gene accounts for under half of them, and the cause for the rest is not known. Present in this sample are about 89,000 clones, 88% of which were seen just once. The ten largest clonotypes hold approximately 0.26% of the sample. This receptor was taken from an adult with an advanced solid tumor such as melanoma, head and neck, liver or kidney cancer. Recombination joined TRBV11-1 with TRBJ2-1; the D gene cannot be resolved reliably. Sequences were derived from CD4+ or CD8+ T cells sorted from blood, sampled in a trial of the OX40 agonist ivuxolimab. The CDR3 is CASSPERGAWDEQFF. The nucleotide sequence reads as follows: TGTGCCAGCAGCCCCGAGCGCGGAGCTTGGGATGAGCAGTTCTTC.